These 20 T cell receptor beta chains were all obtained from the same sample, sequenced in a study of radiation and T cells in renal cell carcinoma. Generated by immunoSEQ multiplex PCR, the TCRdb table keeps only in-frame clones and is missing some. This sample has 120,000 or so clones; 88% occur once, and the top ten carry 5.8%. Specified time point: blood 2 weeks post-SBRT. This sample's treatment: 15 Gy SBRT to primary tumor, nephrectomy 4 weeks later. Sequenced material: blood, taken from a patient whose treatment included radiotherapy and nephrectomy. All receptors derive from a woman in her 70s with renal cell carcinoma.

The chain joins TRBV11-3 to TRBJ1-1; 12 bases fit TRBD1. Trimming removed 6 bases from V and 5 bases from J; junction bases left unmatched: 10. The CDR3 loop spans 16 amino acids. CDR1 is SGHNT, CDR2 YENEEA, per germline. The CDR3 region is CASSSGTGGVGTEAFF. Written as DNA, the CDR3 is TGTGCCAGCAGTTCGGGGACAGGGGGCGTAGGAACTGAAGCTTTCTTT.

The rearrangement links TRBV27 to TRBJ2-3, with D possibly being TRBD2 (5 bases). CDR1 is MNHEY and CDR2 is SMNVEV in the germline V gene (reference sequence). The germline V and J ends were trimmed by 2 bases and 1 base, with 13 bases remaining between them. The CDR3 sequence is 16 residues long. CDR3 DNA sequence: TGTGCCAGCAGTTTACTCCCCAGGACTGGCACAGATACGCAGTATTTT. Protein product: CASSLLPRTGTDTQYF.

This chain joins TRBV27 and TRBJ2-5, with D perhaps TRBD2 (6 bases). The CDR3 is 13 residues long. Germline CDR1 is MNHEY and CDR2 is SMNVEV (reference sequence). V shed 3 bases and J shed 7 bases, with 12 bases lying between them. Here the CDR3 reads CASSFSPGGTQYF. CDR3 DNA: TGTGCCAGCAGTTTTTCCCCCGGGGGGACCCAGTACTTC.

V is TRBV6-1 and J is TRBJ2-2; D call uncertain. CDR3 size: 14 residues. The germline gives CDR1 MNHNS, CDR2 SASEGT. Trimming stripped 5 bases from V and 0 bases from J, with 7 bases between. DNA of the CDR3: TGTGCCAGCAGTCCTACAACGAACACCGGGGAGCTGTTTTTT. It translates to CASSPTTNTGELFF.

The chain recombines TRBV29-1 with TRBJ1-5, with D tentatively TRBD1 (5 bases). The CDR3 loop spans 13 amino acids. From germline, CDR1 is SQVTM and CDR2 ANQGSEA. The V end lost 5 bases, the J end lost 5 bases, and 13 bases lay between the germline ends. CDR3 sequence: CSVRVQVDQPQHF. As DNA, the CDR3 is TGCAGCGTTCGTGTACAGGTCGATCAGCCCCAGCATTTT.

CDR3 residues: CAWSVRSGYEQYF. CDR3 DNA sequence: TGTGCCTGGAGTGTACGTTCAGGGTACGAGCAGTACTTC. This chain connects TRBV30 to TRBJ2-7; tentative D call: TRBD1 (5 bases). Per germline, CDR1 GTSNPN and CDR2 SVGIG (reference sequence). Between the trimmed V and J ends, which lost 0 bases and 4 bases, there was a span of 10 bases. The CDR3 has 13 residues.

The chain is built from TRBV27 and TRBJ2-7, with 10 bases matching TRBD1. Germline V CDR1 and CDR2: MNHEY, SMNVEV (reference sequence). The length of the CDR3 is 13 residues. V lost 6 bases to trimming and J lost 7 bases; unmatched junction nucleotides: 6. This CDR3 is CASSWDRGSEQYF. The CDR3 DNA sequence: TGTGCCAGCAGCTGGGACAGGGGTAGTGAGCAGTACTTC.

The V gene is TRBV18, the J gene TRBJ1-2, with TRBD1 identical over 7 bases. The germline gives CDR1 KGHSH, CDR2 LQKENI. J gave up 6 bases and V 6 bases, and 16 bases lay outside the gene matches. The CDR3 covers 16 residues. In nucleotides, the CDR3 is TGTGCCAGCTCGCCAACGTATCCGGGACAGCAAGATGGCTACACCTTC. Protein sequence: CASSPTYPGQQDGYTF.

The J gene is TRBJ2-2, the V gene TRBV7-3; the D call may be TRBD1 or TRBD2 (6 bases each). Deletions cut 5 bases from V and 1 base from J, with 20 bases between. Germline V gene lookup returns CDR1 SGHTA and CDR2 FQGTGA. CDR3 length equals 18 residues. In nucleotides, the CDR3 is TGTGCCAGCAGCGAAGGGGGGTTTAGTGTTTTGAACACCGGGGAGCTGTTTTTT. Translation gives CASSEGGFSVLNTGELFF.

The V call is TRBV18, the J call TRBJ2-1; tentative D call: TRBD2 (5 bases). Germline CDR1 KGHSH, CDR2 LQKENI. This CDR3 comprises 13 residues. V lost 0 bases, J lost 9 bases, and 9 bases lay in between. CDR3 DNA sequence: TGTGCCAGCTCACCACCTAAGAGCGGTGAGCAGTTCTTC. Translation gives CASSPPKSGEQFF.

This clone was picked up a small number of times. Here the CDR3 DNA reads TGCGCCAGCAGCCAAGACGCGGGGGATGAGTCACCCCTCCACTTT. Translating gives CASSQDAGDESPLHF. The chain carries TRBV4-3 and TRBJ1-6; a possible D gene is TRBD1 (5 bases). The germline V gene encodes CDR1 LGHNA and CDR2 YSLEER. The V gene lost 0 bases and the J gene lost 10 bases, with 13 bases spanning the gap. This CDR3 comprises 15 residues.

The gene calls are TRBV28 and TRBJ2-3; TRBD2 matches 12 bases. CDR1 and CDR2 from the germline V gene are MDHEN and SYDVKM. J was trimmed by 4 bases and V by 4 bases; bases with no gene match: 6. The CDR3 runs to 16 residues. The CDR3 loop reads CASSSRLAGAPDTQYF. The CDR3 bases are TGTGCCAGCAGTTCTCGACTAGCGGGGGCCCCAGATACGCAGTATTTT.

DNA for the CDR3: TGCGCCAGCAGCCAACCCCCTAGCGGGGTCGCTGAGCAGTTCTTC. This gives the protein CASSQPPSGVAEQFF. The chain joins TRBV4-1 to TRBJ2-1, with 9 nucleotides matching TRBD2. Germline trimming cut 2 bases from V and 9 bases from J; bases unmatched to any gene: 8. The CDR3 consists of 15 residues. Germline V CDR1 and CDR2: MGHRA, YSYEKL.

The chain combines TRBV29-1 with TRBJ1-1; the D is unclear. Deletions cut 7 bases from V and 3 bases from J, with 9 bases between. This CDR3 has 11 residues. CDR1 and CDR2 (germline): SQVTM, ANQGSEA. This CDR3 reads CSGQEDTEAFF. CDR3 DNA sequence: TGCAGCGGGCAAGAAGACACTGAAGCTTTCTTT. Full variable domain (outside the CDR3, taken from reference TRBV29-1 and TRBJ1-1): SAVISQKPSRDICQRGTSLTIQCQVDSQVTMMFWYRQQPGQSLTLIATANQGSEATYESGFVIDKFPISRPNLTFSTLTVSNMSPEDSSIYLCSGQEDTEAFFGQGTRLTVV.

V is TRBV4-3 and J is TRBJ2-6, with D possibly being TRBD2 (6 bases). V lost 5 bases, J lost 4 bases, and 15 bases lay in between. This CDR3 region has 16 residues. The germline V gene encodes CDR1 LGHNA and CDR2 YSLEER. CDR3 sequence: CASSSGGTLGANVLTF. DNA for the CDR3: TGCGCCAGCAGCTCAGGCGGGACCCTCGGGGCCAACGTCCTGACTTTC.

This rearrangement joins TRBV28 to TRBJ2-1, with 9 nucleotides matching TRBD1. This CDR3 has 12 amino acids. Looked up from germline, CDR1 is MDHEN and CDR2 is SYDVKM. V gave up 10 bases and J gave up 12 bases; unmatched junction bases: 10. The CDR3 protein is CATETGGFLQFF. The CDR3 nucleotides read TGTGCCACGGAGACAGGGGGTTTTTTGCAGTTCTTC.

The V gene is TRBV10-3, the J gene TRBJ1-6; TRBD1 aligns across 8 bases. Germline trimming cut 4 bases from V and 10 bases from J; bases unmatched to any gene: 6. Germline V gives CDR1 ENHRY, CDR2 SYGVKD. The CDR3 has 14 amino acids. The CDR3 spells CAISGRTGNSPLHF. CDR3 nucleotide sequence: TGTGCCATCAGTGGCCGGACAGGGAACTCACCCCTCCACTTT.

This clone appeared a single time. The genes are TRBV19 and TRBJ1-6; 7 bases are shared with TRBD1. Germline-derived CDR1 and CDR2 are LNHDA and SQIVND (reference sequence). This CDR3 spans 15 amino acids. With 4 bases clipped from V and 6 bases from J, the junction kept 6 bases outside the gene matches. The CDR3, as DNA: TGTGCCAGTAGTACCCCCCAGGGGGGTAATTCACCCCTCCACTTT. This codes for CASSTPQGGNSPLHF. Drawing the rest from reference TRBV19 and TRBJ1-6, the complete variable domain is DGGITQSPKYLFRKEGQNVTLSCEQNLNHDAMYWYRQDPGQGLRLIYYSQIVNDFQKGDIAEGYSVSREKKESFPLTVTSAQKNPTAFYLCASSTPQGGNSPLHFGNGTRLTVT.

The chain uses TRBV4-2 and TRBJ2-1; D remains ambiguous. Per germline, CDR1 LGHNA and CDR2 YNFKEQ. V was cut by 0 bases and J by 3 bases, with 9 bases left in between. The CDR3 loop spans 15 amino acids. The CDR3 DNA sequence: TGTGCCAGCAGCCAAGACCGGACGAGCTACAATGAGCAGTTCTTC. It translates to CASSQDRTSYNEQFF.

The rearrangement joins TRBV11-3 to TRBJ1-1, with D hard to call. Trimming cost V 0 bases and J 9 bases, with 11 bases left between them. The CDR3 is 13 residues long. From germline, CDR1 is SGHNT and CDR2 YENEEA. The CDR3 spells CASSLEFGVKAFF. The DNA of the CDR3 is TGTGCCAGCAGCTTAGAATTCGGAGTGAAAGCTTTCTTT.